The T cell receptor (beta chain) under discussion was sequenced for a study of T cell repertoires in cytomegalovirus infection. This clonotype came up a few times. Its antigen is not identified. Germline CDR1 is MNHGY and CDR2 is SAAAGT. The CDR3 extends over 16 amino acids. With V trimmed by 4 bases and J by 2 bases, 5 bases remained unmatched. TCRdb re-called the reads through MiXCR, storing one row per CDR3 protein. Altogether 750,000 to 950,000 distinct CDR3 sequences are present, 25% to 35% being singletons, with the ten largest covering over 10%. The source is a human donor in good health (CMV status not recorded). Some clones in this sample may be carry-over from other donors' samples. The chain couples TRBV6-8 to TRBJ2-3; the match to TRBD2 covers 11 bases. The specimen comprised cultured CD8+ T cells from PBMCs, sampled from culture after CMV antigen stimulation. In nucleotides, the CDR3 is TGTGCCAGCAGTTTCCCGACTAGCGGGGTCACAGATACGCAGTATTTT. Protein sequence: CASSFPTSGVTDTQYF.